These T cell receptor beta chains were read from a single sample in a study of regulatory T cells in long-lasting Graves disease. TCRdb ran MiXCR on the multiplex PCR reads and lists one entry per CDR3 protein. The repertoire holds about 470,000 distinct CDR3 sequences, around 21% seen once, with approximately 7.8% in the top ten. The material sequenced was peripheral blood mononuclear cells (PBMCs), taken when the disease was refractory, from a patient treated with antithyroid drugs. The source is a female donor with Graves disease. CDR3s include the opening cysteine and the closing phenylalanine or tryptophan. The D gene is left open where the match is weak. The size entry is marked missing in some rows and otherwise reads once, few, many or a size class.

j_gene | abundance | d_gene | v_gene | CDR3nt | CDR3aa
TRBJ1-5 | few | . | TRBV19 | TGTGCCAGTAGTAATACCGGGACATTTCCGTTTAGCAATCAGCCCCAGCATTTT | CASSNTGTFPFSNQPQHF
TRBJ2-3 | . | . | TRBV12-3/TRBV12-4 | TGTGCCAGCACCCTCGAGGCAGGTCGTCAGTATTTT | CASTLEAGRQYF
TRBJ2-3 | . | . | TRBV12-3/TRBV12-4 | TGTGCCAGCAGTTTACTCGGACTGGCCTTCACAGATACGCAGTATTTT | CASSLLGLAFTDTQYF
TRBJ2-5 | many | . | TRBV12-3/TRBV12-4 | TGTGCCAGCAGACCCGACCCACGGGAGACCCAGTACTTC | CASRPDPRETQYF
TRBJ2-3 | once | . | TRBV6-1 | TGTGCCAGCAGTAGTATTAGCGCGGCAGATACGCAGTATTTT | CASSSISAADTQYF
TRBJ2-2 | many | . | TRBV3-1 | TGTGCCAGCAGCCAAGACACGAACACCGGGGAGCTGTTTTTT | CASSQDTNTGELFF
TRBJ1-2 | . | . | TRBV7-2 | TGTGCCAGCAGCCGGGCAGGAGACTATGGCTACACCTTC | CASSRAGDYGYTF
TRBJ1-2 | many | TRBD1 | TRBV28 | TGTGCCAGCAACCTCCTCCGGGACAGGGAGGAGTATGGCTACACCTTC | CASNLLRDREEYGYTF
TRBJ2-5 | . | TRBD2 | TRBV7-3 | TGTGCCAGCAGCTTAAGTGGGTCCGGCGGGAGGGCCGGAGAGACCCAGTACTTC | CASSLSGSGGRAGETQYF
TRBJ2-1 | . | TRBD1 | TRBV7-9 | TGTGCCAGCAGCTCGCCGGGACAGGGGGCTTCTGAGCAGTTCTTC | CASSSPGQGASEQFF
TRBJ1-1 | few | . | TRBV6-1 | TGTGCCAGCAGTGGAAGGACAGCTGAAGCTTTCTTT | CASSGRTAEAFF
TRBJ2-5 | few | . | TRBV7-8 | TGTGCCAGCAGCTTAACCGCTGGGGGAAAAGAGACCCAGTACTTC | CASSLTAGGKETQYF
TRBJ1-1 | many | . | TRBV5-1 | TGCGCCAGCAGCGCAGGGCCCGGGACTACTGAAGCTTTCTTT | CASSAGPGTTEAFF
TRBJ1-4 | . | . | TRBV20-1 | TGCAGTGCGGGCTGGGGGGTAAAACTGTTTTTT | CSAGWGVKLFF
TRBJ2-2 | . | . | TRBV7-9 | TGTGCCAGCAGCTTAACGGCTGTGGGGGACGGGGAGCTGTTTTTT | CASSLTAVGDGELFF
TRBJ2-7 | . | . | TRBV30 | TGTGCCTGGGATACGGGACAGGGCACCACTAGCGGGATTAACGAGCAGTACTTC | CAWDTGQGTTSGINEQYF
TRBJ1-1 | many | . | TRBV7-2 | TGTGCCAGCAGCTTCGGGGGGGAGGTCTATTGGGCTGAAGCTTTCTTT | CASSFGGEVYWAEAFF
TRBJ1-1 | . | . | TRBV29-1 | TGCAGCGTTCTAGATGGGGGTGTGACTGAAGCTTTCTTT | CSVLDGGVTEAFF
TRBJ2-7 | many | TRBD2 | TRBV28 | TGTGCCAGCAACGCCCCGGGAGGGCCCGACGAGCAGTACTTC | CASNAPGGPDEQYF
TRBJ1-4 | many | . | TRBV15 | TGTGCCACCAGCAGAGAACGGGGATACAATGAAAAACTGTTTTTT | CATSRERGYNEKLFF
TRBJ2-1 | . | . | TRBV7-2 | TGTGCCAGCAGCTTATTCCGGGGCTCCTACAATGAGCAGTTCTTC | CASSLFRGSYNEQFF
TRBJ1-6 | . | TRBD1 | TRBV20-1 | TGCAGTGCTAGCTCATTGGACAGGGTCAAAGGCGGAGATAATTCACCCCTCCACTTT | CSASSLDRVKGGDNSPLHF
TRBJ2-3 | few | . | TRBV5-4 | TGTGCCAGCAGCTTGTTCACAGATACGCAGTATTTT | CASSLFTDTQYF
TRBJ2-1 | . | . | TRBV7-9 | TGTGCCGGCAGCGCCGGGACCCTGCGAGGTAATGAGCAGTTCTTC | CAGSAGTLRGNEQFF
TRBJ1-1 | few | . | TRBV19 | TGTGCCAGCAGGCAGGGCGGTACTGAAGCTTTCTTT | CASRQGGTEAFF
TRBJ2-5 | many | . | TRBV7-3 | TGTGCCAGCGGCAGGGGTAACCAAGAGACCCAGTACTTC | CASGRGNQETQYF
TRBJ2-2 | many | . | TRBV20-1 | TGCAGTGCCCAGATGTGGTCTAGCGGGGAGCTGTTTTTT | CSAQMWSSGELFF
TRBJ1-2 | . | . | TRBV19 | TGTGCCAGTAGTATAAACACGGGAGAGTATGGCTACACCTTC | CASSINTGEYGYTF